These T cell receptor beta chains were read from a single sample in a study of cytomegalovirus exposure and HLA in healthy donors. Method: immunoSEQ multiplex PCR; TCRdb's copy keeps in-frame clones and lacks some. Of 130,000 or so clones listed, 76% were seen once; the top ten hold 1.8%. Specimen: PBMCs. Source of these receptors: a man between 40 and 49 years old in good health and CMV-seronegative. Both conserved end residues are part of each CDR3. Fields, in order: J gene, clone size, V gene, D gene, CDR3 DNA, CDR3 protein. A D gene is named only where the DNA matches it firmly. Not all rows give a size; the values are once, few, many and, for expanded clones, a class.

TRBJ2-5	few	TRBV6-5	TRBD1	TGTGCCAGCAGTTACTTAGGGACAGGGAGGGAGACCCAGTACTTC	CASSYLGTGRETQYF
TRBJ1-2	once	TRBV19	NA	TGTGCCAGTAGTATCGATCCAGGGTCTAACTATGGCTACACCTTC	CASSIDPGSNYGYTF
TRBJ2-1	NA	TRBV6-1	NA	TGTGCCAGCACTTCGACAGGTCGGTACGTAGGTGAGCAGTTCTTC	CASTSTGRYVGEQFF
TRBJ1-1	NA	TRBV6-1	NA	TGTGCCAGCAGTTGGGCAGGGGCAAGTACTGAAGCTTTCTTT	CASSWAGASTEAFF
TRBJ2-1	NA	TRBV2	TRBD2	TGTGCCAGCGGGGAGGAGACTAGCGGGGGAGGACAGTTCTTC	CASGEETSGGGQFF
TRBJ2-7	NA	TRBV6-1	TRBD2	TGTGCCAGCAGTGGTGGACTAGGGCCCTACGAGCAGTACTTC	CASSGGLGPYEQYF
TRBJ2-7	NA	TRBV4-1	NA	TGCGCCAGCAGCCAAGATCTGGAGGACGAGCAGTACTTC	CASSQDLEDEQYF
TRBJ2-1	NA	TRBV6-5	NA	TGTGCCAGCAGTTACTCGGGAGTAATGAATGAGCAGTTCTTC	CASSYSGVMNEQFF
TRBJ1-2	NA	TRBV18	TRBD1	TGTGCCAGCTCACCAGGGACAGGGGACTATGGCTACACCTTC	CASSPGTGDYGYTF
TRBJ2-5	NA	TRBV6-5	NA	TGTGCCAGCAGTTACTCGATCTTGCGGGGCCAAGAGACCCAGTACTTC	CASSYSILRGQETQYF
TRBJ1-5	NA	TRBV6-1	NA	TGTGCCAGCAGTGACTTTTACAGGAGCAATCAGCCCCAGCATTTT	CASSDFYRSNQPQHF
TRBJ2-7	NA	TRBV7-8	NA	TGTGCCAGCAGCCCAATTAGGGGGCGGGATGTTGAGCAGTACTTC	CASSPIRGRDVEQYF
TRBJ2-5	NA	TRBV7-8	NA	TGTGCCAGCAGCTTAGGTGAAGGGGCGAAAGAGACCCAGTACTTC	CASSLGEGAKETQYF
TRBJ2-7	NA	TRBV4-3	TRBD2	TGCGCCAGCAGCCAAGATCGGAGCGGGGGCGGCTACGAGCAGTACTTC	CASSQDRSGGGYEQYF
TRBJ2-1	NA	TRBV5-1	NA	TGCGCCAGCAGCGGAGGGGCTGATTGGGCTGGAGATGAGCAGTTCTTC	CASSGGADWAGDEQFF
TRBJ2-2	NA	TRBV12-5	NA	TGTGCTAGTGGTTTGCAGGGGTTGGCCGGGGAGCTGTTTTTT	CASGLQGLAGELFF
TRBJ2-7	few	TRBV4-1	NA	TGCGCCAGCAGCCAAGGGGTCCTGAGTCCCTGGTCGGGCTCCTACGAGCAGTACTTC	CASSQGVLSPWSGSYEQYF
TRBJ1-5	NA	TRBV30	NA	TGTGCCTGGAGTGGAGGGTGGGGTCAGCCCCAGCATTTT	CAWSGGWGQPQHF
TRBJ2-7	NA	TRBV2	TRBD2	TGTGCCAGCGAACGGACTAGCGGGAAGAACGAGCAGTACTTC	CASERTSGKNEQYF
TRBJ2-1	NA	TRBV7-8	TRBD2	TGTGCCAGCAGAGGGACTAGCGGGGTTTACAATGAGCAGTTCTTC	CASRGTSGVYNEQFF
TRBJ1-3	NA	TRBV23-1	TRBD1	TGCGCCAGCAGTCCCCTGAACCAGGGGGCGCATGGAAACACCATATATTTT	CASSPLNQGAHGNTIYF
TRBJ2-7	NA	TRBV19	TRBD2	TGTGCCAGTAGTATAGAGGGGACTAGCGGATACTACGAGCAGTACTTC	CASSIEGTSGYYEQYF
TRBJ2-7	NA	TRBV18	TRBD2	TGTGCCAGCTCACCCTCGTCCAGGCAGGGACTATTCTACGTGCAGTACTTC	CASSPSSRQGLFYVQYF
TRBJ2-3	NA	TRBV29-1	TRBD1	TGCAGCGGGGGACAGTACGGCACAGATACGCAGTATTTT	CSGGQYGTDTQYF
TRBJ2-7	NA	TRBV5-4	TRBD1	TGTGCCAGCAGCTTTGACTGGGGGACAGTATACGAGCAGTACTTC	CASSFDWGTVYEQYF
TRBJ1-1	NA	TRBV29-1	NA	TGCAGCGTTGAAGATCGGGCAGGGAATAACACTGAAGCTTTCTTT	CSVEDRAGNNTEAFF
TRBJ2-3	NA	TRBV2	NA	TGTGCCAGCCACAGGGGAGCGGGAGTTGTTAAAGATACGCAGTATTTT	CASHRGAGVVKDTQYF
TRBJ1-2	NA	TRBV5-5	NA	TGTGCCAGCAGCTTGGCGGGGGATCCGAGATATGGCTACACCTTC	CASSLAGDPRYGYTF
TRBJ2-3	few	TRBV5-6	NA	TGTGCCAGCAGCTCAGGATTTAGCACAGATACGCAGTATTTT	CASSSGFSTDTQYF
TRBJ1-1	NA	TRBV6-5	TRBD1	TGTGCCAGCAGTTACGGGGACAGGGGCACTGAAGCTTTCTTT	CASSYGDRGTEAFF
TRBJ2-1	NA	TRBV28	TRBD2	TGTGCCACAGCCCTAGCGGGAGCCCGGGATGAGCAGTTCTTC	CATALAGARDEQFF
TRBJ1-3	NA	TRBV4-1	NA	TGCGCCAGCAGCCAACCTGGACACGACTCTGGAAACACCATATATTTT	CASSQPGHDSGNTIYF
TRBJ1-1	NA	TRBV21-1	NA	TGTGCCAGCAGCCAGGGGCCGGGGACGGTAGAATTTTGGAACACTGAAGCTTTCTTT	CASSQGPGTVEFWNTEAFF
TRBJ1-1	once	TRBV29-1	NA	TGCAGCGTTGACAGGGGCACTGAAGCTTTCTTT	CSVDRGTEAFF
TRBJ2-3	NA	TRBV7-9	TRBD2	TGTGCCAGCAGCTTAGGACTAGCGGGGACCACAGATACGCAGTATTTT	CASSLGLAGTTDTQYF
TRBJ2-7	NA	TRBV4-2	NA	TGTGCCAGCAGCCAAGCTCAGGGGCCGGCCTACGAGCAGTACTTC	CASSQAQGPAYEQYF